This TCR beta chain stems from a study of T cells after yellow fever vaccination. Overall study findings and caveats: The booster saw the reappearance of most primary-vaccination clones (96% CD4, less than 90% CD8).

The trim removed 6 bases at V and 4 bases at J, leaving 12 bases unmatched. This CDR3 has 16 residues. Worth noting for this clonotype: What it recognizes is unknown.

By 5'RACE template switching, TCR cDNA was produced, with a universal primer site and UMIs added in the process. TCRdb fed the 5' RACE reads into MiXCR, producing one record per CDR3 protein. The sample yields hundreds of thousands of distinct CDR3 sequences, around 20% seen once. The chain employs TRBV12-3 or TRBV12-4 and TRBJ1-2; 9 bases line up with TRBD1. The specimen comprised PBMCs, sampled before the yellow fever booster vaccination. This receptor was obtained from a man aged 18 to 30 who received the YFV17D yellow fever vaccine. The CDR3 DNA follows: TGTGCCAGCAGACGAGGACAGGGGACTCTGTTCTATGGCTACACCTTC. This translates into CASRRGQGTLFYGYTF.